This T cell receptor beta chain was recorded in a study of regulatory T cells in long-lasting Graves disease. Turning to the study itself: Graves' patients who were just diagnosed had used antithyroid drugs for under 3 months.

The authors built TCR beta libraries using iRepertoire HTBI primers and Arm-PCR of CDR3 regions. TCRdb reanalysed the multiplex PCR reads using MiXCR and keeps one entry per CDR3 protein. The profile shows 350,000 to 500,000 distinct CDR3 sequences, about 17% of them singletons. The CDR3 has 13 residues. Trimming removed 4 bases from V and 5 bases from J, with 9 bases in between. CDR1 is SGHTA and CDR2 is FQGNSA in the germline V gene. Specified time point: newly diagnosed GD, antithyroid drugs for less than 3 months. Extracted RNA from PBMCs served as the source of the TCR library. This clonotype was detected only a few times. The same data also went into a second study, on T cells in Graves' hyperthyroidism and ophthalmopathy. That investigation notes: Ophthalmopathy cases were set apart from stable hyperthyroidism by a 13 V-J model.

The source is a woman under 40 with Graves disease. This rearrangement joins TRBV7-2 to TRBJ1-5; a weak D match, TRBD1 (5 bases). Sequences were derived from peripheral blood mononuclear cells (PBMCs), sampled at new diagnosis, from a patient treated with antithyroid drugs. The CDR3 reads CASSSSTDQPQHF. In DNA, the CDR3 is TGTGCCAGCAGCTCCTCGACAGATCAGCCCCAGCATTTT. The full variable domain, completed using reference TRBV7-2 and TRBJ1-5, is GAGVSQSPSNKVTEKGKDVELRCDPISGHTALYWYRQSLGQGLEFLIYFQGNSAPDKSGLPSDRFSAERTGGSVSTLTIQRTQQEDSAVYLCASSSSTDQPQHFGDGTRLSIL.